These 3 T cell receptor beta chains share one sample of origin, sequenced in a study of blood T cell repertoires in COVID-19. Method: immunoSEQ multiplex PCR; TCRdb's copy keeps in-frame clones and lacks some. The sample carries more than 100,000 clones, roughly 90% recorded once. The sequenced sample was peripheral blood. These receptors all stem from a woman of 80 years or more in a cohort sampled during active COVID-19.

The chain couples TRBV4-1 to TRBJ2-7, with 9 bases aligning to TRBD2. In germline, CDR1 is MGHRA, CDR2 YSYEKL. The V and J ends lost 1 base and 4 bases, in that order; junction bases with no gene match: 8. The CDR3 covers 16 residues. CDR3 bases: TGCGCCAGCAGCCAAGGCCGCGGGACTAGCCGTTACGAGCAGTACTTC. Translating gives CASSQGRGTSRYEQYF.

This rearrangement joins TRBV30 to TRBJ2-7; D perhaps matches TRBD1 (6 bases). Deletions cut 2 bases from V and 1 base from J, with 15 bases between. The CDR3 extends over 15 amino acids. Germline V gene sequence: CDR1 GTSNPN, CDR2 SVGIG (reference sequence). The CDR3: CAWSQQGGISYEQYF. The CDR3 nucleotides are TGTGCCTGGAGTCAACAGGGTGGTATTTCCTACGAGCAGTACTTC.

The genes are TRBV27 and TRBJ1-1; D is perhaps TRBD1 (6 bases). Germline-derived CDR1 and CDR2 are MNHEY and SMNVEV (reference sequence). This CDR3 is 13 amino acids long. V was trimmed by 8 bases and J by 4 bases, leaving 14 bases between them. The CDR3, as DNA: TGTGCCAGCGGCGACAGGTTTGGCACTGAAGCTTTCTTT. It translates to CASGDRFGTEAFF.